One and the same sample provided the 10 T cell receptor beta chains below, sequenced in a study of blood T cell repertoires in COVID-19. The assay was immunoSEQ multiplex PCR, and TCRdb's table has in-frame clones only and misses some. The data show a few hundred thousand clones, 88% seen once. Sample: PBMCs or T cells enriched from blood (not recorded which). Source of these receptors: a woman aged 18-29 years who had recovered from COVID-19.

In DNA form, the CDR3 reads TGTGCCTGGATGGAGGAGGGGCGCGGGTTTAATTCACCCCTCCACTTT. Translation: CAWMEEGRGFNSPLHF. V gene TRBV30 combines with J gene TRBJ1-6, with a weak D call TRBD1 (5 bases). CDR3 length: 16 residues. The V and J ends lost 4 bases and 6 bases respectively, with 19 bases between them. Germline V gene data show CDR1 as GTSNPN and CDR2 as SVGIG (reference sequence).

The chain joins TRBV3-1 (or the pseudogene TRBV3-2) to TRBJ2-5; no definite D call. This CDR3 is built from 15 residues. Trimming stripped 4 bases from V and 5 bases from J, with 17 bases between. Germline CDR1 and CDR2: LGHDT and YNNKEL (reference sequence). The CDR3 loop reads CASSLAEDKTETQYF. The CDR3 DNA reads as TGTGCCAGCAGCCTAGCCGAAGATAAGACGGAGACCCAGTACTTC.

This clone was seen only once. The chain links TRBV10-1 to TRBJ2-7; D might be TRBD1 (5 bases). The length of the CDR3 is 13 residues. CDR1 is WNHNN and CDR2 is SYGVQD in the germline V gene (reference sequence). V was pared by 2 bases and J by 2 bases, with 7 bases between. The CDR3 protein is CASSEDSPYEQYF. CDR3 sequence (DNA): TGCGCCAGCAGTGAGGACAGTCCCTACGAGCAGTACTTC.

The chain has TRBV3-1 (or the pseudogene TRBV3-2) and TRBJ2-7; a possible D gene is TRBD2 (6 bases). Trimming took 5 bases from V and 4 from J, leaving 21 bases between them. Germline lookup yields CDR1 LGHDT and CDR2 YNNKEL (reference sequence). CDR3 length: 16 residues. CDR3 sequence: CASSSRDLTGGYEQYF. CDR3 DNA: TGTGCCAGCAGCTCTAGGGACCTCACTGGGGGGTACGAGCAGTACTTC.

The gene calls are TRBV18 and TRBJ1-2, with 7 bases fitting TRBD1. Germline CDR1 is KGHSH and CDR2 is LQKENI. Trimming cost V 4 bases and J 3 bases; bases outside gene matches: 8. The CDR3 is 15 residues long. DNA for the CDR3: TGTGCCAGCTCACTTGGCACAGGGGAAGACTATGGCTACACCTTC. Translation gives CASSLGTGEDYGYTF.

The chain recombines TRBV7-9 with TRBJ1-2; D not certain. The CDR3 is 11 amino acids. Germline V CDR1 and CDR2: SEHNR, FQNEAQ (reference sequence). Trimming removed 4 bases at V and 4 bases at J, with 4 bases between. The DNA for the CDR3 is TGTGCCAGCAGCTCGGTCTATGGCTACACCTTC. Translation: CASSSVYGYTF.

The chain links TRBV28 to TRBJ1-6; TRBD1 agrees at 8 bases. Trimming at V came to 6 bases and at J to 10 bases, leaving 20 bases not matched to a gene. The CDR3 is made up of 18 amino acids. Germline V gene sequence: CDR1 MDHEN, CDR2 SYDVKM. The CDR3 coding sequence is TGTGCCAGCAGAAAGCCAGGGGGCTTATTCCGTGTGGGCTCACCCCTCCACTTT. It encodes CASRKPGGLFRVGSPLHF.

V and J are TRBV6-5 and TRBJ2-7; no reliable D call. Germline V gene data show CDR1 as MNHEY and CDR2 as SVGAGI. The CDR3 runs to 16 residues. Trimming stripped 0 bases from V and 0 bases from J, with 12 bases between. The CDR3: CASSYSHRAISYEQYF. CDR3 DNA: TGTGCCAGCAGTTACTCTCATCGAGCGATCTCCTACGAGCAGTACTTC.

The rearrangement joins TRBV19 to TRBJ2-4, with D possibly being TRBD1 (6 bases). The ends were cut back, 5 bases at V and 2 bases at J, with 13 bases in the middle. The CDR3 is 15 residues long. Germline V gives CDR1 LNHDA, CDR2 SQIVND (reference sequence). Here the CDR3 reads CASSAQGGTKNIQYF. The DNA for the CDR3 is TGTGCCAGTAGTGCGCAAGGGGGAACCAAAAACATTCAGTACTTC.

V and J are TRBV19 and TRBJ2-2; D might be TRBD1 (5 bases). Germline values: CDR1 LNHDA, CDR2 SQIVND (reference sequence). Trimming shortened V by 5 bases and J by 4 bases, and 11 bases separated the two germline ends. This CDR3 has 14 amino acids. CDR3 region: CASSQGWGTGELFF. The CDR3 bases are TGTGCCAGTAGTCAGGGATGGGGCACCGGGGAGCTGTTTTTT.